This TCR beta chain emerged from a study of immune heterogeneity within non-small cell lung tumors. There are 15 residues in the CDR3. V gave up 1 base and J gave up 7 bases, with 17 bases separating them. Germline CDR1 reads DFQATT; CDR2 reads SNEGSKA (reference sequence). Comments on this clonotype: Its antigen is undetermined.

Genomic DNA extracted from bulk tumor tissue served as template. A total of about 550 ng was used per sample. Far-apart biopsies, several per primary tumor, were taken during surgery. Before undergoing curative surgery, patients had newly diagnosed non-small cell lung cancer that was untreated. For the TCR beta CDR3, multiplex PCR with 32 V and 13 J primers performed the amplification. From the multiplex PCR reads, TCRdb called clonotypes with MiXCR, one entry per CDR3 protein. The sample yields tens of thousands of distinct CDR3 sequences, approximately 26% seen once. The study's findings and limits: Tumor sites within a patient were found to share identical dominant CDR3 beta clonotypes, and site-unique high-frequency clones were also present. Local T-cell clonality tracked local tumor mutational burden, showing a moderate yet significant relationship (R about 0.34).

The V call is TRBV20-1, the J call TRBJ2-1; D is perhaps TRBD1 (5 bases). The clonotype originates from a man aged 35-49 years with non-small cell lung cancer. The material sequenced was lung tumor tissue. The CDR3 is CSARGTTAMSNEQFF. DNA of the CDR3: TGCAGTGCTAGAGGGACAACCGCGATGAGTAATGAGCAGTTCTTC.